These T cell receptor beta chains were read from a single sample in a study of blood T cells in healthy people across ages. TCRdb called the 5' RACE reads again in MiXCR, with one record for every CDR3 protein. The top ten hold around a fifth of the sample, which has some 750,000 distinct CDR3 sequences, 20% to 25% seen once. Sequencing was performed on blood. Every receptor here comes from a man in his 70s in good health. CDR3s include the opening cysteine and the closing phenylalanine or tryptophan. The order of the fields is V gene, J gene, CDR3 length, clone size, D gene, CDR3 protein, CDR3 DNA. D genes are given only for firm matches. Rows may omit the clone size; those that give it use once, few, many or a size class.

TRBV5-1	TRBJ2-5	13	few	-	CASSFEGTETQYF	TGCGCCAGCAGCTTTGAGGGGACGGAGACCCAGTACTTC
TRBV4-2	TRBJ2-7	15	few	-	CASSQDRGGSYEQYF	TGTGCCAGCAGCCAAGATCGAGGCGGATCCTACGAGCAGTACTTC
TRBV6-1	TRBJ2-2	16	few	-	CASSVAIAVGTGELFF	TGTGCCAGCAGTGTGGCGATAGCGGTTGGGACCGGGGAGCTGTTTTTT
TRBV5-1	TRBJ2-3	19	few	-	CASSRILPRDIQSADTQYF	TGCGCCAGCAGCAGAATACTCCCCCGGGACATACAGAGTGCAGATACGCAGTATTTT
TRBV3-1	TRBJ2-5	17	-	TRBD2	CASSRSGGGGARETQYF	TGTGCCAGCAGCCGAAGTGGAGGCGGGGGGGCAAGAGAGACCCAGTACTTC
TRBV9	TRBJ2-5	14	few	-	CASSDLNSQETQYF	TGTGCCAGCTCGGACCTCAACTCCCAAGAGACCCAGTACTTC
TRBV20-1	TRBJ1-5	16	many	-	CSARMTSAGGNQPQHF	TGCAGTGCCCGGATGACGTCCGCGGGGGGCAATCAGCCCCAGCATTTT
TRBV5-8	TRBJ2-3	16	few	TRBD1	CASSLGDRGGTDTQYF	TGTGCCAGCAGCTTGGGAGACAGGGGGGGAACAGATACGCAGTATTTT
TRBV7-9	TRBJ1-1	15	few	TRBD1	CASSKQQGKNTEAFF	TGTGCCAGCAGCAAGCAACAGGGGAAGAACACTGAAGCTTTCTTT
TRBV20-1	TRBJ1-1	12	-	-	CSAGHQGSIAFF	TGCAGTGCTGGGCACCAGGGAAGTATCGCTTTCTTT
TRBV6-5	TRBJ2-1	15	few	-	CASRSTGLGYNEQFF	TGTGCCAGCAGATCCACAGGGTTGGGTTACAATGAGCAGTTCTTC
TRBV5-1	TRBJ2-7	15	-	-	CASSFRAGPSYEQYF	TGCGCCAGCAGCTTCCGGGCAGGGCCCTCCTACGAGCAGTACTTC
TRBV6-6	TRBJ1-2	14	many	-	CASSYRQSRWGYTF	TGTGCCAGCAGTTACCGACAGTCCCGCTGGGGCTACACCTTC
TRBV20-1	TRBJ1-2	17	few	TRBD1	CSASLFRGTGAVDGYTF	TGCAGTGCTAGTCTTTTTCGTGGGACAGGGGCGGTCGATGGCTACACCTTC
TRBV12-3/TRBV12-4	TRBJ1-2	12	few	TRBD1	CASSLQGPGYTF	TGTGCCAGCAGCCTACAGGGGCCTGGCTACACCTTC
TRBV6-1	TRBJ2-3	14	-	TRBD2	CASSGTSGTDTQYF	TGTGCCAGCTCCGGGACTAGCGGCACAGATACGCAGTATTTT
TRBV29-1	TRBJ2-3	13	once	TRBD2	CSERDASTDTQYF	TGCAGCGAGCGGGACGCAAGCACAGATACGCAGTATTTT
TRBV5-1	TRBJ2-3	19	-	-	CASSLEGASGSSSTDTQYF	TGCGCCAGCAGCTTGGAGGGGGCTAGCGGGTCCTCTAGCACAGATACGCAGTATTTT
TRBV27	TRBJ2-7	12	-	-	CASSPDIYEQYF	TGTGCCAGCAGTCCCGACATCTACGAGCAGTACTTC
TRBV20-1	TRBJ2-3	17	-	TRBD2	CSAFWTSGGLVADTQYF	TGCAGTGCTTTTTGGACTAGCGGGGGGTTAGTCGCAGATACGCAGTATTTT
TRBV18	TRBJ1-2	15	-	-	CASSPPVRGRSGYTF	TGTGCCAGCTCACCACCCGTGCGAGGGAGGAGTGGCTACACCTTC
TRBV10-2	TRBJ2-3	14	few	-	CASRSDYSTDTQYF	TGCGCCAGCAGGAGTGACTATAGCACAGATACGCAGTATTTT
TRBV6-4	TRBJ1-6	13	-	TRBD1	CASGTGVASPLHF	TGTGCCAGCGGTACAGGGGTCGCTTCACCCCTCCACTTT
TRBV7-2	TRBJ2-2	14	-	-	CASSPVRLTGELFF	TGTGCCAGCAGTCCCGTGAGGCTTACCGGGGAGCTGTTTTTT
TRBV12-3/TRBV12-4	TRBJ1-1	13	-	-	CASRRRANTEAFF	TGTGCCAGCAGACGCCGGGCGAACACTGAAGCTTTCTTT
TRBV2	TRBJ1-3	15	many	-	CASSDPEGSGNTIYF	TGTGCCAGCAGTGACCCGGAGGGCTCTGGAAACACCATATATTTT
TRBV5-1	TRBJ2-1	15	-	-	CASSREGEGLHEQFF	TGCGCCAGCAGCCGGGAAGGTGAGGGACTCCATGAGCAGTTCTTC
TRBV12-3/TRBV12-4	TRBJ1-6	19	many	-	CASSLEDKFVGSYNSPLHF	TGTGCCAGCAGTTTAGAAGACAAATTTGTAGGGTCCTATAATTCACCCCTCCACTTT
TRBV12-3/TRBV12-4	TRBJ1-1	14	-	-	CASSRRGRGTEAFF	TGTGCCAGCAGTCGACGAGGACGGGGGACTGAAGCTTTCTTT
TRBV29-1	TRBJ1-1	15	-	-	CSVKQGGGISIEAFF	TGCAGCGTCAAACAGGGTGGCGGGATCTCCATTGAAGCTTTCTTT
TRBV20-1	TRBJ2-4	13	-	TRBD1	CSAWDRLMNIQYF	TGCAGTGCCTGGGACAGGTTAATGAACATTCAGTACTTC
TRBV20-1	TRBJ2-5	12	once	-	CSARQSQETQYF	TGCAGTGCTAGACAGAGCCAAGAGACCCAGTACTTC
TRBV15	TRBJ2-7	15	-	TRBD1	CATSGWTGGFNEQYF	TGTGCCACCAGCGGATGGACAGGGGGTTTCAACGAGCAGTACTTC
TRBV7-3	TRBJ2-3	17	-	-	CASSLTGGGGGEDTQYF	TGTGCCAGCAGCTTAACTGGGGGAGGGGGCGGAGAAGATACGCAGTATTTT
TRBV5-6	TRBJ2-5	18	-	TRBD2	CASGLLGLAGVSQETQYF	TGTGCCAGCGGCTTGTTAGGACTAGCGGGGGTATCTCAAGAGACCCAATACTTC
TRBV20-1	TRBJ2-5	14	-	-	CSAREGRSGETQYF	TGCAGTGCTAGAGAAGGCCGTTCCGGGGAGACCCAGTACTTC
TRBV5-1	TRBJ1-1	12	-	-	CASSLEPTEAFF	TGCGCCAGCAGCCTAGAGCCCACTGAAGCTTTCTTT
TRBV20-1	TRBJ2-5	16	-	TRBD1	CSARDEGTGLQETQYF	TGCAGTGCTAGAGATGAGGGGACAGGGCTACAAGAGACCCAGTACTTC
TRBV11-2	TRBJ2-5	16	-	-	CASSLELAPGRETQYF	TGTGCCAGCAGCTTAGAATTGGCACCCGGTCGGGAGACCCAGTACTTC
TRBV15	TRBJ2-2	14	-	-	CATSRDQGTRELFF	TGTGCCACCAGCAGAGATCAGGGGACCAGGGAGCTGTTTTTT
TRBV3-1	TRBJ2-1	16	-	-	CASSQEIGFSYNEQFF	TGTGCCAGCAGCCAAGAAATCGGCTTCTCCTACAATGAGCAGTTCTTC
TRBV11-2	TRBJ1-1	14	many	-	CASSLVVGNTEAFF	TGTGCCAGCAGCTTAGTGGTCGGAAACACTGAAGCTTTCTTT
TRBV7-2	TRBJ2-4	13	-	TRBD1	CASSKGQANIQYF	TGTGCCAGCAGTAAAGGACAGGCAAACATTCAGTACTTC
TRBV20-1	TRBJ1-2	14	many	TRBD1	CSAREPGGLNGYTF	TGCAGTGCTAGAGAGCCAGGGGGATTAAATGGCTACACCTTC
TRBV3-1	TRBJ2-1	16	-	-	CASSQDLEPSYNEQFF	TGTGCCAGCAGCCAAGACCTCGAACCTTCCTACAATGAGCAGTTCTTC
TRBV4-1	TRBJ2-1	15	-	TRBD2	CASSQGTSGDNEQFF	TGCGCCAGCAGCCAGGGGACTAGCGGAGACAATGAGCAGTTCTTC